These 23 T cell receptor beta chains originate from one sample sequenced in a study of blood T cell repertoires in COVID-19. Repertoires were generated with immunoSEQ multiplex PCR, while TCRdb's copy carries only in-frame clones and drops some. The sample has approximately 180,000 clones, 60% to 80% seen once. The sample comprised peripheral blood. Every receptor here comes from a woman in her seventies with acute or convalescent COVID-19.

The rearrangement uses TRBV19 and TRBJ2-1; 14 bases align to TRBD2. CDR3 length: 17 amino acids. CDR1 is LNHDA and CDR2 is SQIVND in the germline V gene (reference sequence). V trimming: 3 bases; J trimming: 6 bases; junction bases outside the gene matches: 7. The CDR3 nucleotides read TGTGCCAGTAGTATGATATTGGGACTAGCGGGAGTCAATGAGCAGTTCTTC. Translation: CASSMILGLAGVNEQFF.

This sequence joins TRBV4-1 and TRBJ2-1, with TRBD2 identical over 12 bases. V was pared by 4 bases and J by 2 bases, with 3 bases of the junction left unmatched. In germline, CDR1 is MGHRA, CDR2 YSYEKL. This CDR3 is 16 amino acids long. The CDR3 spells CASSLRLAGAYNEQFF. The CDR3 DNA reads as TGCGCCAGCAGCCTCCGACTAGCGGGAGCCTACAATGAGCAGTTCTTC.

This rearrangement joins TRBV7-2 to TRBJ2-7; TRBD2 agrees at 13 bases. The CDR3 sequence is 14 residues long. Germline CDR1 SGHTA, CDR2 FQGNSA. Trimming took 4 bases from V and 6 from J; bases not matched to a gene: 3. CDR3 in DNA: TGTGCCAGCAGCTCGCGGACTAGCGGGAGCGAGCAGTACTTC. Its translation is CASSSRTSGSEQYF.

This clone was seen more than once but under ten times. The chain links TRBV28 to TRBJ2-6; D may be TRBD1 (6 bases). The CDR3 has 18 amino acids. Trimming took 6 bases from V and 2 from J, leaving 20 bases between them. Germline lookup yields CDR1 MDHEN and CDR2 SYDVKM. The CDR3 reads CASSTTMGQAPGANVLTF. CDR3 sequence (DNA): TGTGCCAGCAGCACAACGATGGGACAAGCCCCTGGGGCCAACGTCCTGACTTTC.

The chain couples TRBV2 to TRBJ2-7; the match to TRBD2 covers 13 bases. The V segment lost 6 bases and the J segment 1 base; nucleotides outside the gene matches: 15. Germline lookup yields CDR1 SNHLY and CDR2 FYNNEI. CDR3 length: 19 amino acids. CDR3 region: CASSERGTSGILWSYEQYF. The CDR3 DNA follows: TGTGCCAGCAGCGAGAGGGGGACTAGCGGGATTCTTTGGTCCTACGAGCAGTACTTC.

CDR3 coding DNA: TGCGCCAGCAGCATACAGGGGGCGGGAGAGACCCAGTACTTC. Its protein product is CASSIQGAGETQYF. The chain recombines TRBV5-1 with TRBJ2-5; 9 bases map to TRBD1. V dropped 4 bases and J dropped 4; count of bases not matched to a gene: 5. This CDR3 is 14 amino acids long. CDR1 is SGHRS, CDR2 YFSETQ, per germline.

Only a few counts were recorded for this clone. The chain joins TRBV9 to TRBJ2-1; TRBD2 matches at 13 bases. J lost 6 bases, V lost 4 bases, and 7 bases had no gene match. The CDR3 loop spans 16 amino acids. Per germline, CDR1 SGDLS and CDR2 YYNGEE. The chain's CDR3 is CASSPKGLAGLNEQFF. CDR3 nucleotides: TGTGCCAGCAGCCCTAAGGGACTAGCGGGACTCAATGAGCAGTTCTTC.

The V and J genes are TRBV18 and TRBJ2-2; D remains ambiguous. Germline lookup yields CDR1 KGHSH and CDR2 LQKENI. The CDR3 has 13 residues. The V end lost 3 bases, the J end lost 7 bases, and 9 bases lay between the germline ends. The CDR3 DNA is TGTGCCAGCTCACCGGCAGAGGACGGGGAGCTGTTTTTT. Translation: CASSPAEDGELFF.

The DNA for the CDR3 is TGTGCCACCAGCAGACTAAGGCGGGGAGAGACCCAGTACTTC. It codes for CATSRLRRGETQYF. The genes are TRBV15 and TRBJ2-5; a possible D gene is TRBD2 (6 bases). V lost 2 bases and J 4 bases, leaving 11 bases between the germline ends. CDR3 length: 14 amino acids. The germline V gene encodes CDR1 LNHNV and CDR2 YYDKDF (reference sequence).

This clone was detected only a few times. The J gene is TRBJ2-2, the V gene TRBV30; no definite D call. This CDR3 is 15 amino acids long. Trimming removed 3 bases at V and 0 bases at J, with 11 bases between. Germline CDR1 GTSNPN, CDR2 SVGIG (reference sequence). The CDR3, as DNA: TGTGCCTGGAGAATCCCCAGTTCGAACACCGGGGAGCTGTTTTTT. Its protein product is CAWRIPSSNTGELFF.

The CDR3 protein is CASSLLGAYGNTIYF. In DNA form, the CDR3 reads TGTGCCAGCAGTCTGCTGGGGGCTTATGGAAACACCATATATTTT. V gene TRBV6-5 combines with J gene TRBJ1-3, with D perhaps matching TRBD1 (6 bases). The CDR3 runs to 15 residues. Trimming shortened V by 5 bases and J by 3 bases, and 14 bases separated the two germline ends. Germline-derived CDR1 and CDR2 are MNHEY and SVGAGI.

The chain has TRBV19 and TRBJ2-7, with TRBD1 matching 9 bases. The CDR3 runs 14 residues. Germline V gives CDR1 LNHDA, CDR2 SQIVND (reference sequence). The J segment lost 4 bases and the V segment lost 4 bases, leaving 5 bases of the junction unmatched. The CDR3 sequence: CASSTTGGRYEQYF. The CDR3 DNA is TGTGCCAGTAGTACGACAGGGGGAAGGTACGAGCAGTACTTC.

V is TRBV19 and J is TRBJ1-2; a weak D match, TRBD1 (6 bases). Trimming shortened V by 9 bases and J by 6 bases, and 17 bases separated the two germline ends. This CDR3 is 13 amino acids long. Germline V gene sequence: CDR1 LNHDA, CDR2 SQIVND (reference sequence). The CDR3 spells CASREGGSDGYTF. CDR3 DNA sequence: TGTGCCAGCAGGGAGGGGGGTTCGGATGGCTACACCTTC.

The chain recombines TRBV7-6 with TRBJ1-2; TRBD1 matches 8 bases. CDR1 is SGHVS and CDR2 is FNYEAQ in the germline V gene. The CDR3 is 15 amino acids. V dropped 0 bases and J dropped 8; count of bases not matched to a gene: 8. The CDR3 bases are TGTGCCAGCAGCTTAGCGGTAGGGACAGGAGAGGGCTACACCTTC. It encodes CASSLAVGTGEGYTF.

The V and J genes are TRBV27 and TRBJ1-6, with 8 nucleotides matching TRBD1. After removal of 3 bases from V and 0 bases from J, the junction contained 10 bases not matched to a gene. The V gene's germline CDR1 is MNHEY and CDR2 SMNVEV (reference sequence). The CDR3 contains 19 residues. CDR3 loop: CASSFLGQDSFSYNSPLHF. The CDR3 DNA reads as TGTGCCAGCAGTTTCCTGGGACAGGATTCTTTCTCCTATAATTCACCCCTCCACTTT.

The chain employs TRBV24-1 and TRBJ1-5; possibly TRBD1 for D (6 bases). Germline CDR1 is KGHDR and CDR2 is SFDVKD. The V end lost 3 bases, the J end lost 5 bases, and 7 bases lay between the germline ends. There are 13 residues in the CDR3. The CDR3 sequence: CATSDRTDQPQHF. The CDR3 coding sequence is TGTGCCACCAGTGATAGGACAGATCAGCCCCAGCATTTT.

V is TRBV5-1 and J is TRBJ2-2; a weak D match, TRBD2 (5 bases). Germline-derived CDR1 and CDR2 are SGHRS and YFSETQ. Trimming took off 3 bases at V and 0 bases at J, with 12 bases between the two ends. The CDR3 runs to 16 residues. The CDR3: CASSWLAGSNTGELFF. The CDR3 nucleotides read TGCGCCAGCAGCTGGCTGGCGGGTTCGAACACCGGGGAGCTGTTTTTT.

The chain couples TRBV12-3 or TRBV12-4 to TRBJ2-3, with TRBD2 matching 7 bases. The CDR3 is made up of 13 amino acids. V trimming: 7 bases; J trimming: 4 bases; junction bases outside the gene matches: 5. The DNA for the CDR3 is TGTGCCAGCACCGTCGCGGGAGCAGATACGCAGTATTTT. Its protein is CASTVAGADTQYF.

V usage is TRBV7-2 and J usage is TRBJ2-2, with unresolved D. The CDR3 is 15 amino acids. V was pared by 0 bases and J by 0 bases, with 5 bases between. Germline values: CDR1 SGHTA, CDR2 FQGNSA. The CDR3 region is CASSLAGSNTGELFF. The CDR3 DNA is TGTGCCAGCAGCTTAGCTGGCTCGAACACCGGGGAGCTGTTTTTT.

The chain employs TRBV6-4 and TRBJ2-1, with 11 bases fitting TRBD2. Trimming took 6 bases from V and 5 from J; bases not matched to a gene: 24. There are 21 residues in the CDR3. The germline V gene has CDR1 MRHNA and CDR2 SNTAGT. This chain's CDR3 is CASRDRRRLAGLAPDDNEQFF. The CDR3 DNA reads as TGTGCCAGCAGGGACCGCAGAAGACTAGCGGGACTTGCTCCCGACGACAATGAGCAGTTCTTC.

J is TRBJ2-5 and V is TRBV5-1; D is unclear. The CDR3 is made up of 14 amino acids. Germline V CDR1 and CDR2: SGHRS, YFSETQ. The germline V and J ends were trimmed by 0 bases and 3 bases, with 9 bases remaining between them. The CDR3 nucleotides read TGCGCCAGCAGCTTGGACATCGCAGAAGAGACCCAGTACTTC. Amino acids: CASSLDIAEETQYF. Filled out from reference TRBV5-1 and TRBJ2-5, the complete variable domain reads KAGVTQTPRYLIKTRGQQVTLSCSPISGHRSVSWYQQTPGQGLQFLFEYFSETQRNKGNFPGRFSGRQFSNSRSEMNVSTLELGDSALYLCASSLDIAEETQYFGPGTRLLVL.

The J gene is TRBJ1-2, the V gene TRBV27; 7 nucleotides match TRBD1. The germline gives CDR1 MNHEY, CDR2 SMNVEV (reference sequence). V trimming: 5 bases; J trimming: 8 bases; junction bases outside the gene matches: 14. This CDR3 has 15 residues. Written as DNA, the CDR3 is TGTGCCAGCAGTCCGCATTCAGGGGGTCTTGCCGGCTACACCTTC. Protein: CASSPHSGGLAGYTF.

The chain is built from TRBV19 and TRBJ2-2; D is ambiguous. Trimming pared 2 bases from V and 6 bases from J, leaving 13 bases between. Germline V gives CDR1 LNHDA, CDR2 SQIVND (reference sequence). CDR3 length equals 15 residues. CDR3 sequence reads: CASSISLTGSGELFF. Here the CDR3 DNA reads TGTGCCAGTAGTATAAGTCTAACGGGTTCCGGGGAGCTGTTTTTT.